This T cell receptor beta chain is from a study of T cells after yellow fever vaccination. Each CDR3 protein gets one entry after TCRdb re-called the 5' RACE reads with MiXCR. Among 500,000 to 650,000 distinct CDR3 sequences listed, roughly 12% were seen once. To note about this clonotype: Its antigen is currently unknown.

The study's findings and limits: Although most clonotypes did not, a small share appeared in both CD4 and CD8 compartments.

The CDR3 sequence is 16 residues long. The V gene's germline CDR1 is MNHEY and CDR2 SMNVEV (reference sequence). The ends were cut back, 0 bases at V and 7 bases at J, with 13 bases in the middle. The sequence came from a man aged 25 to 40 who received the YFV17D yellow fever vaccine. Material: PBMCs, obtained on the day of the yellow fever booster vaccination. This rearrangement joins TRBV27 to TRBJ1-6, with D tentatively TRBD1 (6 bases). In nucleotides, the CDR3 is TGTGCCAGCAGTTTATCGCGGACAGTGAAAAATTCACCCCTCCACTTT. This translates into CASSLSRTVKNSPLHF.